Listed below are T cell receptor beta chains from one sample, sequenced in a study of T cell responses to AZD1222 COVID-19 vaccine. This table comes from immunoSEQ multiplex PCR, and its TCRdb copy is limited to in-frame clones, with some not included. The sample comprises some 110,000 clones, roughly 91% of which are singletons, and roughly 6.9% rests with the top ten. Here the sequenced sample was peripheral blood, taken 28 days after the second AZD1222 dose. Source of these receptors: an adult who received the AZD1222 COVID-19 vaccine. Both conserved end residues are part of each CDR3. A D gene is named only where the DNA matches it firmly.

16,-,TRBV5-1,CASTLLRGPSYNEQFF
17,-,TRBV5-1,CASSLLVGVSGANVLTF
12,-,TRBV27,CASSRYTDTQYF
15,TRBD1,TRBV2,CASRVGQGGNSPLHF
14,-,TRBV27,CASSFGQGDQPQHF
10,-,TRBV12-3/TRBV12-4,CASGGQGEFF
16,-,TRBV11-2,CASSLGGSIRNTEAFF
16,-,TRBV4-3,CASSRNGGGPGYGYTF
18,-,TRBV19,CASTLGAPGAVNTGELFF
13,-,TRBV29-1,CSVLDLGIYEQYF
15,-,TRBV27,CASSLSFMGGNEQFF
14,-,TRBV2,CASSEFGAVETQYF
15,-,TRBV6-6,CASSRGTTRTGELFF
17,TRBD1,TRBV28,CASSSAWGDRARATQYF
16,TRBD1,TRBV19,CASRDGQGSRVETQYF
15,-,TRBV4-1,CASSYTGWGGTEAFF
14,-,TRBV11-2,CASSLAWGRNEQYF
17,-,TRBV18,CASSPQSQGDRLGEQYF
15,-,TRBV6-5,CASSYSRDSNQPQHF
13,-,TRBV5-1,CASSGQSYNEQFF
16,TRBD2,TRBV4-3,CASSQASGVNTGELFF
15,-,TRBV19,CASSIVSPRNQPQHF
15,TRBD1,TRBV12-5,CASGLVVDRGLEQYF
13,-,TRBV2,CASSVRGAQPQHF
14,-,TRBV5-1,CASSLSAGRDEQFF
14,-,TRBV10-2,CASSESSGANVLTF
14,-,TRBV18,CASSPAGQSTEAFF
16,-,TRBV7-8,CASSLGVQGGGYGYTF
14,-,TRBV7-3,CASSPGLSTDTQYF
14,-,TRBV19,CASSISASYTEAFF
14,-,TRBV6-5,CASSYGTLTDTQYF
12,-,TRBV29-1,CSVGQGNQPQHF
16,-,TRBV27,CASSPKGIPSNYGYTF
16,-,TRBV12-1,CASSFPTRDRGDEQYF
11,-,TRBV20-1,CSAQGYAEAFF
13,-,TRBV5-4,CASSFVTGSGYTF
11,-,TRBV5-1,CASSLVYEQYF
15,-,TRBV19,CASRLEGTNQETQYF
14,-,TRBV2,CASSDGGAGQPQHF
15,TRBD1,TRBV12-5,CASDNRDRGANEQFF
16,TRBD1,TRBV11-2,CASSLVAGGRSYGYTF
13,-,TRBV4-1,CASSQEKFREQYF
16,TRBD2,TRBV6-2/TRBV6-3,CASSSRTSLSYNEQFF
16,TRBD1,TRBV10-2,CASSEHWTGANQPQHF
14,TRBD1,TRBV7-2,CASSVRQGAAEAFF
16,-,TRBV6-1,CASSERTTLVGDTQYF
14,-,TRBV15,CATSRDYETGEAFF
13,-,TRBV6-5,CASSDRLNSPLHF
18,TRBD2,TRBV28,CASSFPLAGEGRSNEQYF
15,-,TRBV5-1,CASSFGGSRSYEQYF
16,-,TRBV19,CASSILPGGTTDTQYF
16,TRBD2,TRBV5-6,CASSLAGGKGQETQYF
15,-,TRBV15,CATSSIRAGTDTQYF
13,-,TRBV3-1/TRBV3-2,CASSKQGPDEQYF
13,-,TRBV10-3,CASSWGVNNEQFF